Reported below is one TCR beta chain. Antigen specificity is unknown. This specimen belongs to a study of cytomegalovirus exposure and HLA in healthy donors. PCR was performed using 60 Vbeta and 13 Jbeta primers. Libraries were prepared by immunoSEQ multiplex PCR; TCRdb keeps only in-frame clonotypes and omits some of them. The repertoire includes about 140,000 clones, approximately 80% of them detected once, and roughly 2.4% sits in the top ten. General study findings and limits: Donors belonging to an Asian-associated ancestry cluster reportedly showed fewer N-insertions in productive TCRs than the approximately 690-donor mean, according to what a later analysis found. As immune exposure information, only CMV serostatus was available.

The TCR originated in a woman younger than 30 in good health and CMV-seropositive. Source material: PBMCs.

The DNA for the CDR3 is TGTGCCAGCAGCACAAGGGACAGGGCTTCCTACGAGCAGTACTTC. This gives the protein CASSTRDRASYEQYF. This chain links TRBV7-8 with TRBJ2-7, with 9 bases fitting TRBD1. V lost 5 bases to trimming and J lost 1 base; unmatched junction nucleotides: 6. The germline V gene encodes CDR1 SGHVS and CDR2 FQNEAQ. The CDR3 is made up of 15 amino acids. Variable domain in full (rest from reference TRBV7-8 and TRBJ2-7): GAGVSQSPRYKVAKRGQDVALRCDPISGHVSLFWYQQALGQGPEFLTYFQNEAQLDKSGLPSDRFFAERPEGSVSTLKIQRTQQEDSAVYLCASSTRDRASYEQYFGPGTRLTVT.